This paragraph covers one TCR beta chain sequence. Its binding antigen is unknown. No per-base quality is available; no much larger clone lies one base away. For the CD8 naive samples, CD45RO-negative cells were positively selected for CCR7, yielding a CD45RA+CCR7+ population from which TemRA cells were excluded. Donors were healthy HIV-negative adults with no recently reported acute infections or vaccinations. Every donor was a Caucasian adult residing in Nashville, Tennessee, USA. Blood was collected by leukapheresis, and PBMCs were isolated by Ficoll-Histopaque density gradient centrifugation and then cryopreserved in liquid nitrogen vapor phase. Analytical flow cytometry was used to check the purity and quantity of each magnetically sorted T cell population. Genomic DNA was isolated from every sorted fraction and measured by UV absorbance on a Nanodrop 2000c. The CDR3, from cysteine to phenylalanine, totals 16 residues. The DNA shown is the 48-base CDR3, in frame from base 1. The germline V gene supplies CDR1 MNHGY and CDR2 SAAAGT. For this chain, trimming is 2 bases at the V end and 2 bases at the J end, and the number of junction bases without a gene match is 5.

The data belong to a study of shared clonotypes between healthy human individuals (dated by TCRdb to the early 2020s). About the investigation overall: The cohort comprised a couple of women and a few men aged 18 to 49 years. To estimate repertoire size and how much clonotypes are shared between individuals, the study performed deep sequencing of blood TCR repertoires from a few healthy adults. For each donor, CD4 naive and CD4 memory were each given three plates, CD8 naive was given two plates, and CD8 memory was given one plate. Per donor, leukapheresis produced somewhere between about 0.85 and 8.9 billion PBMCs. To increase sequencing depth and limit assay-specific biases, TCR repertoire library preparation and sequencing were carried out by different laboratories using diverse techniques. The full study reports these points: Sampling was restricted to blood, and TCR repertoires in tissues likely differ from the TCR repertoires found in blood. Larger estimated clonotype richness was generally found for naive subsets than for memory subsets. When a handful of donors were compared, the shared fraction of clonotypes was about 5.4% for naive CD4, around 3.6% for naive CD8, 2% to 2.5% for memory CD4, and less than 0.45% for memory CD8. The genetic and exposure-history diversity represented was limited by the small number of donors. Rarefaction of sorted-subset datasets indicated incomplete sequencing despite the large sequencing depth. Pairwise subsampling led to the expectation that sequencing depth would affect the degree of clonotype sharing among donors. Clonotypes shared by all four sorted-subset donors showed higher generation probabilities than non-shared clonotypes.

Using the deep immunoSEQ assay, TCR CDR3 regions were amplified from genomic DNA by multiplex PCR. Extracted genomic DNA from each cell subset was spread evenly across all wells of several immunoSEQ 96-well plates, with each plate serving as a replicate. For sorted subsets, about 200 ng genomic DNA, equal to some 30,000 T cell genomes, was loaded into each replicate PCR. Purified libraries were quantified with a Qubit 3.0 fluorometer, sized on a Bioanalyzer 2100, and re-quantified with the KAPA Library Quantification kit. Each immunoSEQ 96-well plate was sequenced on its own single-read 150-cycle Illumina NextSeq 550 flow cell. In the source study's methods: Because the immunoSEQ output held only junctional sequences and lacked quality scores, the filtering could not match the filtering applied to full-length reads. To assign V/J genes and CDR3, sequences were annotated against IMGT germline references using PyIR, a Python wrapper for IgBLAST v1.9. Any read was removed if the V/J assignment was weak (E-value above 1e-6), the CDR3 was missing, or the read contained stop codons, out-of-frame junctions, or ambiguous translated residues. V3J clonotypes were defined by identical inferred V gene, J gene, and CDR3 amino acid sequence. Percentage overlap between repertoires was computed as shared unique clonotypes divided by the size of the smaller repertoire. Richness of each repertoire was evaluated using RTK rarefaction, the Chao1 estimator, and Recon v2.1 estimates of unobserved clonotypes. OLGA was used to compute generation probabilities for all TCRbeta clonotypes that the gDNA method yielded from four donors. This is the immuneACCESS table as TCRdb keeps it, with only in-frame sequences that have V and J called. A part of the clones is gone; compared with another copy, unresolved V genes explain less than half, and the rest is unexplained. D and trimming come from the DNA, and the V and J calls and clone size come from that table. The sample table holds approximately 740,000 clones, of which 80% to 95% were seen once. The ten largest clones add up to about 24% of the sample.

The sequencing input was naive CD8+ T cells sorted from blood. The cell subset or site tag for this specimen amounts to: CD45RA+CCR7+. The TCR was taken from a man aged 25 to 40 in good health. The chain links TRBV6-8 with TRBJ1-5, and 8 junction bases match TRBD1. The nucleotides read TGTGCCAGCAGTTACACCAGGGGGCAGCGCAATCAGCCCCAGCATTTT. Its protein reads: CASSYTRGQRNQPQHF.